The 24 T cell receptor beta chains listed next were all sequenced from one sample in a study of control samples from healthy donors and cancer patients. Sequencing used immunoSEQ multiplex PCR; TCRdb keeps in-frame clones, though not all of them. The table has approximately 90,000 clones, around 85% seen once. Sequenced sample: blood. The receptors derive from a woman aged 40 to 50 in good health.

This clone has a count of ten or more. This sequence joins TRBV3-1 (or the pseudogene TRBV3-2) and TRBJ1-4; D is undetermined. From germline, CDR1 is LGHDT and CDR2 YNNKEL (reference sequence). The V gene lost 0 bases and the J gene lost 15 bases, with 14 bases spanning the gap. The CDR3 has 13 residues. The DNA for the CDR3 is TGTGCCAGCAGCCAAGATATCCCCCAGAAGGTGTTTTTT. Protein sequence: CASSQDIPQKVFF.

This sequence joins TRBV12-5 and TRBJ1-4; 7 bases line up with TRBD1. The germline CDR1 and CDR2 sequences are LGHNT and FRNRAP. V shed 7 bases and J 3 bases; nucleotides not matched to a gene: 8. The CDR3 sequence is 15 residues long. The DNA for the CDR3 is TGTGCTAGTGACGGGAGGGGGCCGGCTAATGAAAAACTGTTTTTT. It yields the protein CASDGRGPANEKLFF. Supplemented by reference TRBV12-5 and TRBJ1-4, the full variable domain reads DARVTQTPRHKVTEMGQEVTMRCQPILGHNTVFWYRQTMMQGLELLAYFRNRAPLDDSGMPKDRFSAEMPDATLATLKIQPSEPRDSAVYFCASDGRGPANEKLFFGSGTQLSVL.

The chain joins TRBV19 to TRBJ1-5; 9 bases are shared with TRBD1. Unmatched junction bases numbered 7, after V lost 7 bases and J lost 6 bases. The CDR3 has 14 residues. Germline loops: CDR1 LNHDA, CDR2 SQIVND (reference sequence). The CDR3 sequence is CASTPTGGGQPQHF. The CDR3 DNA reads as TGTGCCAGTACCCCGACAGGGGGAGGTCAGCCCCAGCATTTT.

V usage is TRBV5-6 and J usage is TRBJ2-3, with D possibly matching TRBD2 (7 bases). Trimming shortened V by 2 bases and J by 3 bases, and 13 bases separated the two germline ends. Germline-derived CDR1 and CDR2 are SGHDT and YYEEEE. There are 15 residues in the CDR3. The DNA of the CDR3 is TGTGCCAGCAGCTTAGGGGGGGCCAGGACAGATACGCAGTATTTT. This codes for CASSLGGARTDTQYF.

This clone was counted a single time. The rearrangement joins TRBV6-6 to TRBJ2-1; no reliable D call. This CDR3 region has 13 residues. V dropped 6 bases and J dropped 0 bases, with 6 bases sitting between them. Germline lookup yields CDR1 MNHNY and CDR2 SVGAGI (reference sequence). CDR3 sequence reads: CASRPGSYNEQFF. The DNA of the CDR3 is TGTGCCAGCAGACCGGGCTCCTACAATGAGCAGTTCTTC.

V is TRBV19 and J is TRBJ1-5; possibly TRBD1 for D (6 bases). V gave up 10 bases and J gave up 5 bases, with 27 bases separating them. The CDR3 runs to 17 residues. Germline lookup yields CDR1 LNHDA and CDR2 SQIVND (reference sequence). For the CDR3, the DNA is TGTGCCACCCGGGAGGGGGGCCCAGTCGCCTCCTATCAGCCCCAGCATTTT. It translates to CATREGGPVASYQPQHF. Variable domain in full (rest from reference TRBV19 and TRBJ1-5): DGGITQSPKYLFRKEGQNVTLSCEQNLNHDAMYWYRQDPGQGLRLIYYSQIVNDFQKGDIAEGYSVSREKKESFPLTVTSAQKNPTAFYLCATREGGPVASYQPQHFGDGTRLSIL.

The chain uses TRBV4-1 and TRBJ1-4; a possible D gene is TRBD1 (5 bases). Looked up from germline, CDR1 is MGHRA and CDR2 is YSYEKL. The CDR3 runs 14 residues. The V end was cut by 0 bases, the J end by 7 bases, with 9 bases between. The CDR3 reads CASSQDSGIEKLFF. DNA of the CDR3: TGCGCCAGCAGCCAAGATTCAGGGATTGAAAAACTGTTTTTT.

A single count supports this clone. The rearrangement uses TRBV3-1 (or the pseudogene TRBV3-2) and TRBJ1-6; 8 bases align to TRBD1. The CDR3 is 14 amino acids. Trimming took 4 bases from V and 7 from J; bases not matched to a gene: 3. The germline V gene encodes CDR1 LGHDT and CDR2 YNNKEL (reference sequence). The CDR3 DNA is TGTGCCAGCAGCCGATGGACAGGGAATTCACCCCTCCACTTT. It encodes CASSRWTGNSPLHF.

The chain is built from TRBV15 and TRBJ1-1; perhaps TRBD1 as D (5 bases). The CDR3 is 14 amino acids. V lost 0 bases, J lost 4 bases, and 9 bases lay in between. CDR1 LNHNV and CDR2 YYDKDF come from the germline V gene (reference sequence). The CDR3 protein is CATSREGVGTEAFF. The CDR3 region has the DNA TGTGCCACCAGCAGAGAAGGGGTAGGCACTGAAGCTTTCTTT.

CDR3 residues: CASSEFVTVSVNTEAFF. The CDR3 DNA reads as TGCGCCAGCAGTGAGTTCGTTACAGTATCTGTGAACACTGAAGCTTTCTTT. V usage is TRBV10-2 and J usage is TRBJ1-1; D call uncertain. Per germline, CDR1 WSHSY and CDR2 SAAADI. This CDR3 spans 17 amino acids. V lost 1 base to trimming and J lost 0 bases, with 15 bases between them.

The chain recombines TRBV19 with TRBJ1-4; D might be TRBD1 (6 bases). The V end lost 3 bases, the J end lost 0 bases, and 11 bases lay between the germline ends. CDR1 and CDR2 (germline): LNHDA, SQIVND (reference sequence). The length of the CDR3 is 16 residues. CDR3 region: CASSINRAATNEKLFF. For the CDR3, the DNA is TGTGCCAGTAGTATTAACAGGGCTGCAACTAATGAAAAACTGTTTTTT.

CDR3 region: CASSVGGATNEKLFF. CDR3 nucleotide sequence: TGTGCCAGCAGCGTAGGGGGGGCAACTAATGAAAAACTGTTTTTT. V and J are TRBV9 and TRBJ1-4; tentative D call: TRBD1 (5 bases). CDR3 length: 15 residues. Looked up from germline, CDR1 is SGDLS and CDR2 is YYNGEE. Trimming left V 0 bases short and J 0 bases short, with 6 bases between.

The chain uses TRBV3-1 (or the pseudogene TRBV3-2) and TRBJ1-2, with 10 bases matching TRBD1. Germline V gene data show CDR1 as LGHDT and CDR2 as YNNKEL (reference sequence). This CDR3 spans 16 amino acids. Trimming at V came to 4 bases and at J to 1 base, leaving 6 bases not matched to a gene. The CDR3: CASSRADRGGNYGYTF. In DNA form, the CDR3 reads TGTGCCAGCAGCCGTGCGGACAGGGGGGGTAACTATGGCTACACCTTC.

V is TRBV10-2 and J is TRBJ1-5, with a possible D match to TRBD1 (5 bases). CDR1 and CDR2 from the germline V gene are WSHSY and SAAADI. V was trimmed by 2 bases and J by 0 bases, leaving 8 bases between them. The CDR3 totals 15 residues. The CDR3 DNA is TGCGCCAGCAGTGAGGAAGGACATAGCAATCAGCCCCAGCATTTT. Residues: CASSEEGHSNQPQHF.

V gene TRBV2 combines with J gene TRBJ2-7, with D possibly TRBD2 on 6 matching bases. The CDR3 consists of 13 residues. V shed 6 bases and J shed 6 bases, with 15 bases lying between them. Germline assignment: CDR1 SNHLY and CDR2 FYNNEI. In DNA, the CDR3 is TGTGCCAGCAGCGGGACGGGAGCCTTCGAGCAGTACTTC. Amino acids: CASSGTGAFEQYF.

CDR3 DNA sequence: TGTGCTAGTGGTTTGGTACTGGGACAGGGCCGCTCCTACGAGCAGTACTTC. Translated, it gives CASGLVLGQGRSYEQYF. V is TRBV12-5 and J is TRBJ2-7, with 9 bases that match TRBD1. The CDR3 length is 17 residues. The germline V gene has CDR1 LGHNT and CDR2 FRNRAP. With 0 bases clipped from V and 0 bases from J, the junction kept 6 bases outside the gene matches.

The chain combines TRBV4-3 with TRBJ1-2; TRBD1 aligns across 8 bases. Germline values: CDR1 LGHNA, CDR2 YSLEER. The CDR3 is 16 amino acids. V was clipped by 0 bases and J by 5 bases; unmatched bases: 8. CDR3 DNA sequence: TGCGCCAGCAGCCAAGAAATAATCAGGGGGCCATATGGCTACACCTTC. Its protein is CASSQEIIRGPYGYTF.

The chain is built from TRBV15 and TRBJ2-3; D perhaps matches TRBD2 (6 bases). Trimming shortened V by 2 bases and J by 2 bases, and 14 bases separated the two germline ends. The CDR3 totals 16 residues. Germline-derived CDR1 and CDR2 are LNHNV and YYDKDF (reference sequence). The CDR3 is CATSRLGTSPTDTQYF. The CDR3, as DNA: TGTGCCACCAGCAGACTCGGGACTTCTCCCACAGATACGCAGTATTTT.

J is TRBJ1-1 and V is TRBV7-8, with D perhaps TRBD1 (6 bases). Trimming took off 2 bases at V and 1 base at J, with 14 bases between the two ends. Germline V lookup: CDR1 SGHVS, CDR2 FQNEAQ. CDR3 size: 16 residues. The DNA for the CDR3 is TGTGCCAGCAGCTTACAGGGGAGCAGTACGAACACTGAAGCTTTCTTT. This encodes CASSLQGSSTNTEAFF.

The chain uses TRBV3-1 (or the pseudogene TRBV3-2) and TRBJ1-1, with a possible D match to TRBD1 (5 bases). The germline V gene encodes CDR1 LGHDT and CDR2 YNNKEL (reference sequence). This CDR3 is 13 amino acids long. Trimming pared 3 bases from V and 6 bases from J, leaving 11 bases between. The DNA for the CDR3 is TGTGCCAGCAGCCACGGACCCAGGGCTGAAGCTTTCTTT. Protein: CASSHGPRAEAFF.

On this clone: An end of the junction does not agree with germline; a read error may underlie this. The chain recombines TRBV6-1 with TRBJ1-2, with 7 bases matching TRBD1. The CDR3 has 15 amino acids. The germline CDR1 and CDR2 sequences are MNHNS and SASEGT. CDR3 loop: CASSEEPGTVGPYTF. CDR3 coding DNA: TGTGCCAGCAGCGAAGAGCCCGGGACAGTGGGTCCTTACACCTTC.

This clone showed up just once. CDR3 DNA: TGCAGTGCTACGGGGACCTACGAGCAGTACTTC. Its translation: CSATGTYEQYF. The rearrangement joins TRBV20-1 to TRBJ2-7; perhaps TRBD2 as D (5 bases). The CDR3 spans 11 residues. The V and J ends lost 4 bases and 2 bases respectively, with 6 bases between them. Germline CDR1 is DFQATT and CDR2 is SNEGSKA (reference sequence).

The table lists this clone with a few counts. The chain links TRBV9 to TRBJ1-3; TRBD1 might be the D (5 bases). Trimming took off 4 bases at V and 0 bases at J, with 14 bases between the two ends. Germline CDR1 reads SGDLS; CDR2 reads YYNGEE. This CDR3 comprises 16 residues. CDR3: CASSRGRQDSGNTIYF. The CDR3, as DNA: TGTGCCAGCAGCAGGGGCAGGCAAGACTCTGGAAACACCATATATTTT.

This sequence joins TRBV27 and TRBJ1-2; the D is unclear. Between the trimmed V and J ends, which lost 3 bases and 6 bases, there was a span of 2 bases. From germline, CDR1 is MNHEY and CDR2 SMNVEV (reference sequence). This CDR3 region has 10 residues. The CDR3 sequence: CASSFDGYTF. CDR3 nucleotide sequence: TGTGCCAGCAGTTTTGATGGCTACACCTTC.